This TCR beta chain stems from a study of blood T cells in healthy people across ages. This CDR3 region has 15 residues. J lost 1 base, V lost 5 bases, and 5 bases had no gene match. From germline, CDR1 is ENHRY and CDR2 SYGVKD. A note on this clonotype: Antigen unknown.

Using a J-beta primer mix together with a sample-barcoded 5' primer, a second PCR was run for roughly 6 to 12 cycles. TCRdb re-called the 5' RACE reads with MiXCR, one entry per CDR3 protein. The table has over a million distinct CDR3 sequences, 45% to 70% seen once. Study-wide results and caveats: Percentage of naive T cells showed a strong correlation with TCR beta diversity. There were more naive CD4+ cells and higher diversity in long-lived donors than in aged donors.

Sequencing was done on a sample of blood. The chain joins TRBV10-3 to TRBJ2-1, with TRBD2 matching over 7 bases. The receptor was isolated from a man between 18 and 35 years old in good health. The CDR3 DNA is TGTGCCATCAGTAGCGGGGCGGGATCCTACAATGAGCAGTTCTTC. Protein: CAISSGAGSYNEQFF.